This T cell receptor beta chain came from a study of breast tumors, draining lymph nodes, adjacent tissues (dated by TCRdb to 2015 to 2016). Looking at the study overall: In breast cancer patients, the study compared the TCR beta repertoires of tumor, adjacent nontumor tissue and axillary lymph nodes. The study aimed to assess the relationships and possible T-cell exchange between tumor, surrounding tissue and draining lymph node repertoires in human breast cancer.

This clonotype was observed at least ten times. Its antigen specificity is not known. No much larger clonotype is one base removed from it; base qualities were not supplied. What the study reported, not specific to this receptor: T-cell repertoire diversity in tumors was found to be lower than in lymph nodes but higher than in nontumor tissue, and preferential V and J gene usage was observed. Tumor and nontumor tissue repertoires were found to be significantly more similar in luminal-like than in basal-like breast cancer. The conclusion that tumor T cells originate in lymph nodes was presented as consistent with a hypothesis rather than as directly demonstrated. The data were judged consistent with most tumor T cells deriving from the lymph node and then expanding within tumor tissue.

Sequencing was performed on an Illumina HiSeq 2000. TCR beta chain libraries were generated by multiplex PCR amplification. High-throughput sequencing was used to analyze the amplified TCR beta chain products. TCRdb passed the public sequencing reads through fastp at Q25 and MiXCR, retaining productive beta sequences. Each entry is one CDR3 protein sequence, shown with its most common DNA and genes. This sample lists some 100,000 distinct CDR3 sequences; roughly 20% were detected once. Approximately 1.3% of the sample is taken by the ten largest. The lymph node samples were taken from the axillary draining lymph nodes of breast cancer patients. Based on the germline V gene, the CDR1 and CDR2 sequences are SGDLS and YYNGEE. Including cysteine and phenylalanine, the CDR3 has 15 amino acids. Only CDR3 DNA remains: 45 bases, in frame from the first base. The germline V and J ends show losses of 4 bases and 5 bases respectively, and no gene match explains 7 bases of the junction.

Sequencing used axillary lymph node tissue. The chain is assembled from TRBV9 and TRBJ2-5, with 11 bases in between that match TRBD1. This sequence originates from a female donor with breast cancer. Some clones in this sample may be carry-over from other donors' samples. CDR3 reads: CASSSRTGGTETQYF. The nucleotide sequence is TGTGCCAGCAGCTCCCGGACAGGGGGCACGGAGACCCAGTACTTC.